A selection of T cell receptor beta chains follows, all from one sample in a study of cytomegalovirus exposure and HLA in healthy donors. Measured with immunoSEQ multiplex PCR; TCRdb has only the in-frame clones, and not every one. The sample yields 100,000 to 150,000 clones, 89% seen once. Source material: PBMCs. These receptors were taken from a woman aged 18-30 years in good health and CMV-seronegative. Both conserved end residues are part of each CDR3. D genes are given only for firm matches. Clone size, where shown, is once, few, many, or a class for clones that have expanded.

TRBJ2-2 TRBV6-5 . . TGTGCCAGCAGTTTGGACATCACCGGGGAGCTGTTTTTT CASSLDITGELFF
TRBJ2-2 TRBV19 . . TGTGCCAGTAGCCCGAGCCCGATCACCGGGGAGCTGTTTTTT CASSPSPITGELFF
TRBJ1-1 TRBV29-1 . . TGCAGCGTCCCCGGAACAGGGAGGGTAGCTTTCTTT CSVPGTGRVAFF
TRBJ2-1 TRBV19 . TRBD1 TGTGCCAGTAGTATTTTGGGACAGGTCTCTTACAATGAGCAGTTCTTC CASSILGQVSYNEQFF
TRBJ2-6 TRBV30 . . TGTGCCTGGAGAGAACAGAGCTCTGGGGCCAACGTCCTGACTTTC CAWREQSSGANVLTF
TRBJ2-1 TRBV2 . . TGTGCCAGCAGTGAAGACAGGGCCACCTACAATGAGCAGTTCTTC CASSEDRATYNEQFF
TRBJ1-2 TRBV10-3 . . TGTGCCATCAAGAGGTCAGATCACGGCTACACCTTC CAIKRSDHGYTF
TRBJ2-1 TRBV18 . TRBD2 TGTGCCAGCTCACCACGGACTAGTGCCTACAATGAGCAGTTCTTC CASSPRTSAYNEQFF
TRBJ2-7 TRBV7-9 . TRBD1 TGTGCCAGCAGCTCGACAGGGGTATCCTACGAGCAGTACTTC CASSSTGVSYEQYF
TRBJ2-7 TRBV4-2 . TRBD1 TGTGCCAGCAGCCAAGATCCAGGGGGCAACTACGAGCAGTACTTC CASSQDPGGNYEQYF
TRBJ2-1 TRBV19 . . TGTGCCAGTAGTAATCCAGGCTACTCCTACAATGAGCAGTTCTTC CASSNPGYSYNEQFF
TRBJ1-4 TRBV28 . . TGTGCCAGCAGTTTTAAGGGACTCCCCCGGCCCCTCGGAGGAAAACTGTTTTTT CASSFKGLPRPLGGKLFF
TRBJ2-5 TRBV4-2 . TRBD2 TGTGCCAGCAGCCGCGGACTAGCGGGAGATATTGGAAGAGAGACCCAGTACTTC CASSRGLAGDIGRETQYF
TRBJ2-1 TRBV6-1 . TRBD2 TGTGCCAGCACTAGCGGGGGTTCCTACAATGAGCAGTTCTTC CASTSGGSYNEQFF
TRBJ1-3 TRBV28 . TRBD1 TGTGCCAGCAGTACCCGGGCCGGGACAGAAGGAAACACCATATATTTT CASSTRAGTEGNTIYF
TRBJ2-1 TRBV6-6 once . TGTGCCAGCAGTTTGCTAACCCCTGACAATGAGCAGTTCTTC CASSLLTPDNEQFF
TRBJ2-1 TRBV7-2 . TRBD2 TGTGCCAGCAGCTTAGAGAAGGTAGCGGGGGGATACAATGAGCAGTTCTTC CASSLEKVAGGYNEQFF
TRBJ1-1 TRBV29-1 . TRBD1 TGCAGCGTTGAGAGGACAGGGACTTACACTGAAGCTTTCTTT CSVERTGTYTEAFF
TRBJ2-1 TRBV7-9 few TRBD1 TGTGCCAGCAGCTTGGGACAGGGGGTATGGTTCTTC CASSLGQGVWFF
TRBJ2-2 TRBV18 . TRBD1 TGTGCCAGCTCACCACCGGGGTCGTTGGACAGGTTATACACCGGGGAGCTGTTTTTT CASSPPGSLDRLYTGELFF
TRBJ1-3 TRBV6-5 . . TGTGCCAGCACAGGCCCTGGAAACACCATATATTTT CASTGPGNTIYF
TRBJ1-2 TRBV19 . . TGTGCCAGTAGTATTGCGGGGAAGGAGGGCTACACCTTC CASSIAGKEGYTF
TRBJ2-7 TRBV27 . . TGTGCCAGCAGTCCTCACTCCAGGGGTTCCTACGAGCAGTACTTC CASSPHSRGSYEQYF
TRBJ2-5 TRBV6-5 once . TGTGCCAGCAGCCAGGGGAGGGGACAAGAGACCCAGTACTTC CASSQGRGQETQYF
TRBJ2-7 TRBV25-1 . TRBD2 TGTGCCAGCTTCTTTGCGGGAGGGTACGAGCAGTACTTC CASFFAGGYEQYF
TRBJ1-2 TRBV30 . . TGTGCCTCGACCTTTTCCCCCAGGGTATCAACCGGCTACACCTTC CASTFSPRVSTGYTF
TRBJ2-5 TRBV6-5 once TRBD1 TGTGCCAGCAGTTACTGGACAGGGCAAGAGACCCAGTACTTC CASSYWTGQETQYF
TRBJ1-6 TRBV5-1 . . TGCGCCAGCAGCTTGGGTGGAGAAGGTAATTCACCCCTCCACTTT CASSLGGEGNSPLHF
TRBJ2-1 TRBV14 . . TGTGCCAGCAGCCATTTGGACAGTTCCTACTACAATGAGCAGTTCTTC CASSHLDSSYYNEQFF
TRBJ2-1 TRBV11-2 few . TGTGCCACAGAATACCCCGGAGGCGTGCAGTTCTTC CATEYPGGVQFF
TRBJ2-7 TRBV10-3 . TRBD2 TGTGCCATCAGTGACGGACTAGCGAAGGGGTCCTCCTACGAGCAGTACTTC CAISDGLAKGSSYEQYF
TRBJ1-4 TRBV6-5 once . TGTGCCAGCAGTTACTCGAGGCGGGCTGGAGAAAAACTGTTTTTT CASSYSRRAGEKLFF
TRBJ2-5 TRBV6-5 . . TGTGCCAGCATGGCGGAAGCAGAGACCCAGTACTTC CASMAEAETQYF
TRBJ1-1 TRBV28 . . TGTGCCAGCAGTTTAACCCTGGACACGAACACTGAAGCTTTCTTT CASSLTLDTNTEAFF
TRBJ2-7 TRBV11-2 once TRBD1 TGTGCCAGTTACAGGGGCGGCTCCTACGAGCAGTACTTC CASYRGGSYEQYF
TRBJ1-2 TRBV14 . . TGTGCCAGCAGCCGGTCAGGGTTTGCCTCCTATGGCTACACCTTC CASSRSGFASYGYTF
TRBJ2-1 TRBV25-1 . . TGTGCCAGCAGCCCAAAGGGCAGGGTGGTCGACAATGAGCAGTTCTTC CASSPKGRVVDNEQFF
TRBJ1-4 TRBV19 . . TGTGCCAGTACCCATGAACGGGGTCTAGGAGGTGAAAAACTGTTTTTT CASTHERGLGGEKLFF
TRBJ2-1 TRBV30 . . TGTGCCTGGAGTCGGGTATTCGTTGAGCAGTTCTTC CAWSRVFVEQFF
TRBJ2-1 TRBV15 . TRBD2 TGTGCCACCAGTCAGACTAGCGGAGATTACAATGAGCAGTTCTTC CATSQTSGDYNEQFF
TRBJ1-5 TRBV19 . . TGTGCCAGTAGTTCCAGGGGTTCGAGCAATCAGCCCCAGCATTTT CASSSRGSSNQPQHF
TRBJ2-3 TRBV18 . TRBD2 TGTGCCAGCTCACCCTTCAGGGAGGGCTCGGATACGCAGTATTTT CASSPFREGSDTQYF
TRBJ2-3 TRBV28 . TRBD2 TGTGCCAGCAGTAAAACGGGAGGCCCTCCAGATACGCAGTATTTT CASSKTGGPPDTQYF
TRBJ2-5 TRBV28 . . TGTGCCAGCAGTTTTCAAGGAGGAGGGGAGACCCAGTACTTC CASSFQGGGETQYF
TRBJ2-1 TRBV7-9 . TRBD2 TGTGCCACCATAACGGGGGGGCGGATTGCCTACAATGAGCAGTTCTTC CATITGGRIAYNEQFF
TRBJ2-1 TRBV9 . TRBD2 TGTGCCAGCAGCGGCGGGACTAGCGGGAAAGTGGGTGAGCAGTTCTTC CASSGGTSGKVGEQFF
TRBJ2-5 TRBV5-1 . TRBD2 TGCGCCAGCAGCTTCGGGACTAGCGGGATGGGCCAAGAGACCCAGTACTTC CASSFGTSGMGQETQYF
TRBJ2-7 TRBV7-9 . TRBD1 TGTGCCAGCAGCCCTGGACAGGGAGGACGCGAGCAGTACTTC CASSPGQGGREQYF
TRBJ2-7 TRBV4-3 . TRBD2 TGCGCCAGCAGCCAAGGGGCGGGCGGGAGCCTTGAAGAGCAGTACTTC CASSQGAGGSLEEQYF
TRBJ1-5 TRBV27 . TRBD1 TGTGCCAGCAGCAGGGGGCCAGGACAGCCCCAGCATTTT CASSRGPGQPQHF
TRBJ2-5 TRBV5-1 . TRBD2 TGCGCCAGCAGCTTGGGGCAGGGAGGGGAAGAGACCCAGTACTTC CASSLGQGGEETQYF
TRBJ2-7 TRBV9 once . TGTGCCAGCAGCGTAGAATTCGCAGCGGACTACGAGCAGTACTTC CASSVEFAADYEQYF
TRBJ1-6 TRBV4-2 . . TGTGCCAGCAGCCAAGAGCCAGGGCAATCACCCCTCCACTTT CASSQEPGQSPLHF
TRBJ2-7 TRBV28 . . TGTGCCAGCACGCCCAGGGCCCCCTACGAGCAGTACTTC CASTPRAPYEQYF